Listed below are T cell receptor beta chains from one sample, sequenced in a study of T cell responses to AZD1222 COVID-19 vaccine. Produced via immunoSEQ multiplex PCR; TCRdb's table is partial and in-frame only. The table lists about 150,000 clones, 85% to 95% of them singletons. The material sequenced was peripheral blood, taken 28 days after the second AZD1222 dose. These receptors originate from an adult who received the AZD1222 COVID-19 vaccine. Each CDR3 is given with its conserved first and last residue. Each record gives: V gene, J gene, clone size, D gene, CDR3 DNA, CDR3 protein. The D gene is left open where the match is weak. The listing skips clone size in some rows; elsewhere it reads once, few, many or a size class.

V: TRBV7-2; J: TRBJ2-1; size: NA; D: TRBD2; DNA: TGTGCCAGCAGCACAGGACTAGCCCCAATCGGGTACAATGAGCAGTTCTTC; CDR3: CASSTGLAPIGYNEQFF
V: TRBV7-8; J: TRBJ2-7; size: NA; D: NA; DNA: TGTGCCAGCAGTTACAGGAAGAACCCCTACGAGCAGTACTTC; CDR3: CASSYRKNPYEQYF
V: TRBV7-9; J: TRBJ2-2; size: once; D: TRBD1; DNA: TGTGCCAGCAGCATGTGGGGCGTGGGACAGGGTCGGACCGGGGAGCTGTTTTTT; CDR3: CASSMWGVGQGRTGELFF
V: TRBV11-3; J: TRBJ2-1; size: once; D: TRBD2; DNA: TGTGCCAGCAGCCCCGGGACTAGCGGGGGGGCCCACAATGAGCAGTTCTTC; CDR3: CASSPGTSGGAHNEQFF
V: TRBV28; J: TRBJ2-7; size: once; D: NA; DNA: TGTGCCAGCAGTTTATCGGGGGATACCTACGAGCAGTACTTC; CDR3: CASSLSGDTYEQYF
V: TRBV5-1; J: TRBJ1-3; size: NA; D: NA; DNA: TGCGCCAGCAGCTTGGGGGACAACAACTCTGGAAACACCATATATTTT; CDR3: CASSLGDNNSGNTIYF
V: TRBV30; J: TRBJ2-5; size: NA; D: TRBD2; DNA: TGTGCCTGGAGTGTACCCTGGGGGGGTAAAGAGACCCAGTACTTC; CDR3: CAWSVPWGGKETQYF
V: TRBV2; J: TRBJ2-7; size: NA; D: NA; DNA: TGTGCCAGCACAGCTGGGCAGTGGGGGCTTCCGGCAGGGAAATCCTACGAGCAGTACTTC; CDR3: CASTAGQWGLPAGKSYEQYF
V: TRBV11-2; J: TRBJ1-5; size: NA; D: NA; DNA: TGTGCCAGCAGCTCAGGGAATCAGCCCCAGCATTTT; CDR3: CASSSGNQPQHF
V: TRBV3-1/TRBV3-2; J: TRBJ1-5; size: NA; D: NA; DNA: TGTGCCAGCAGCCAACAGGGGTGGAATCAGCCCCAGCATTTT; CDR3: CASSQQGWNQPQHF
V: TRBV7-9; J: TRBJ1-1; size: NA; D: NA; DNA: TGTGCCAGCAGCTTATCGGGACAAGACACTGAAGCTTTCTTT; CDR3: CASSLSGQDTEAFF
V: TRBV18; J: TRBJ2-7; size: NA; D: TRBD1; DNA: TGTGCCAGCTCACCACTCCCGGGGTGGGACAGGGCCCCAACTTGGGCCGCCGAGCAGTACTTC; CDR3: CASSPLPGWDRAPTWAAEQYF
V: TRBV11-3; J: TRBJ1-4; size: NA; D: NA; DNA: TGTGCCAGCAGCTTAGGGTTAGGTGCGGAAAAACTGTTTTTT; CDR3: CASSLGLGAEKLFF
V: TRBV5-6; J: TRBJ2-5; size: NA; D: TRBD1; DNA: TGTGCCAGCAGCCTTGGGACAGAAGAGACCCAGTACTTC; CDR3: CASSLGTEETQYF
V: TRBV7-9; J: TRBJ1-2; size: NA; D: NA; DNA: TGTGCCAGCAGCTTAGGGGGGAGGGCAGGGAATGGCTACACCTTC; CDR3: CASSLGGRAGNGYTF
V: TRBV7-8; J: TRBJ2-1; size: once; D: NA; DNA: TGTGCCAGCAGCCCCCGGCCGGGGCGTCATGAGCAGTTCTTC; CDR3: CASSPRPGRHEQFF
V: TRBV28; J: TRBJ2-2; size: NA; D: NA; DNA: TGTGCCAGCAGTTCCCCCCACGTCCGACAGCACACGAACACCGGGGAGCTGTTTTTT; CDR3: CASSSPHVRQHTNTGELFF
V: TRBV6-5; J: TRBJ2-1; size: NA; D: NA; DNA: TGTGCCAGCCGATTCGGAGGATCCTACAATGAGCAGTTCTTC; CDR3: CASRFGGSYNEQFF
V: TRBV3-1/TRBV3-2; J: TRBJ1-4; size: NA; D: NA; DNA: TGTGCCAGCAGTCTAGTAGGGTTGACTAATGAAAAACTGTTTTTT; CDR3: CASSLVGLTNEKLFF
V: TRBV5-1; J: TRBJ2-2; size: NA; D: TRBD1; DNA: TGCGCCAGCAGCTTGGCAGGGGGTTTGACCGGGGAGCTGTTTTTT; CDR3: CASSLAGGLTGELFF
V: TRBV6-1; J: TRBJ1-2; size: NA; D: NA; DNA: TGTGCCAGCAGTGAAGGCCCCGGGCGCGGTGGCTACACCTTC; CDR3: CASSEGPGRGGYTF
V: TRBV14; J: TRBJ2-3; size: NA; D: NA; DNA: TGTGCCAGCAGCCAACAGGTTTTACCGGATACGCAGTATTTT; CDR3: CASSQQVLPDTQYF
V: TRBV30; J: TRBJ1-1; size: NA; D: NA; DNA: TGTGCCTGGAGTGTTGTCAGGAACACTGAAGCTTTCTTT; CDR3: CAWSVVRNTEAFF
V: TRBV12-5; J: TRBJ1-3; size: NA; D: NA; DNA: TGTGCTAGTGGTTTGGAGGGGAGAGAAGAGACCGGAAACACCATATATTTT; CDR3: CASGLEGREETGNTIYF
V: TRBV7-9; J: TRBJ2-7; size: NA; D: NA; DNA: TGTGCCAGCAGCAAAAGCGGGTATAGCTCCTACGAGCAGTACTTC; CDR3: CASSKSGYSSYEQYF
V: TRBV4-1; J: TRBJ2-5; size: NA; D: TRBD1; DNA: TGCGCCAGCAGCCATGGGGACAGGGCGGGCGAGACCCAGTACTTC; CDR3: CASSHGDRAGETQYF
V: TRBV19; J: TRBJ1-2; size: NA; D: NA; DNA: TGTGCCAGTACCCTCAGGGATGGGGGTTACTATGGCTACACCTTC; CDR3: CASTLRDGGYYGYTF
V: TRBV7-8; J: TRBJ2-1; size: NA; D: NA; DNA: TGTGCCAGCAGCTTAGTCCAGGGACTGAGTACGAATGAGCAGTTCTTC; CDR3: CASSLVQGLSTNEQFF
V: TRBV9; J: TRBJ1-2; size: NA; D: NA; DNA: TGTGCCAGCAGCCCCCGTGGGCTTACCTTC; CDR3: CASSPRGLTF
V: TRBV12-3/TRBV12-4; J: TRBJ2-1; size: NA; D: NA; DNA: TGTGCCAGCACAGGGGGGATCAATGAGCAGTTCTTC; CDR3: CASTGGINEQFF
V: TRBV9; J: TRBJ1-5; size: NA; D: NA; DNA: TGTGCCAGCAGCGTAGGGGACCAGGGGAATCAGCCCCAGCATTTT; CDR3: CASSVGDQGNQPQHF
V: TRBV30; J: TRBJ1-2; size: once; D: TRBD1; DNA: TGTGCCTGGCAAAGGGGGCCGGGGTATGGCTACACCTTC; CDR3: CAWQRGPGYGYTF
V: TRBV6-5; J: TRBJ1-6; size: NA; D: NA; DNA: TGTGCCAGCAGACCCGGCCTCCTCTATAATTCACCCCTCCACTTT; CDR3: CASRPGLLYNSPLHF
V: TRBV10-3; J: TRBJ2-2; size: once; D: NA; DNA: TGTGCCATCACTGACGGGGCGAACACCGGGGAGCTGTTTTTT; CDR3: CAITDGANTGELFF
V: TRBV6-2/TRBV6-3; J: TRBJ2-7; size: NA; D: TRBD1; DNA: TGTGCCAGCAGTTACTCGCGACAGGGACGGTACGAGCAGTACTTC; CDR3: CASSYSRQGRYEQYF
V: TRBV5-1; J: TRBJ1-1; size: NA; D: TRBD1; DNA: TGCGCCAGCAGCCCCCTACAGGGGCGGGACACTGAAGCTTTCTTT; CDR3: CASSPLQGRDTEAFF
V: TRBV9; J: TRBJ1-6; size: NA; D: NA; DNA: TGTGCCAGCAGCGTGACCCCCACGGGAAATAATTCACCCCTCCACTTT; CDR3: CASSVTPTGNNSPLHF
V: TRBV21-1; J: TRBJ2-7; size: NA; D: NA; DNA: TGTGCCAGCAGCAAAGATTCTGGACTCGACTACGAGCAGTACTTC; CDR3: CASSKDSGLDYEQYF
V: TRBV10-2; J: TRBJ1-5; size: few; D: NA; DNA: TGCGCCAGCAGTCAGACAGATAGCAATCAGCCCCAGCATTTT; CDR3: CASSQTDSNQPQHF
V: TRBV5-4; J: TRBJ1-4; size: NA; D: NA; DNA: TGTGCCAGCAGCAAGGTCGGGACTAATGAAAAACTGTTTTTT; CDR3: CASSKVGTNEKLFF
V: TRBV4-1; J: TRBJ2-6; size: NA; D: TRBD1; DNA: TGCGCCAGCAGCCCGACAGGGGGCGGTGGGGCCAACGTCCTGACTTTC; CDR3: CASSPTGGGGANVLTF
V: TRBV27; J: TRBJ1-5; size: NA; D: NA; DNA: TGTGCCAGCAGTAACGGGGGGGCCAGTCAGCCCCAGCATTTT; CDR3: CASSNGGASQPQHF
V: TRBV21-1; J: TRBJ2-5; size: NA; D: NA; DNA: TGTGCCAGCAGCCATAAGGTCAACAGGGGTTCTAGGCAAGAGACCCAGTACTTC; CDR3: CASSHKVNRGSRQETQYF
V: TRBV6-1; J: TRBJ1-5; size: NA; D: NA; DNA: TGTGCCAGCAGTGATGCGGTGAAGGTAGAGAAGCCCCAGCATTTT; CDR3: CASSDAVKVEKPQHF
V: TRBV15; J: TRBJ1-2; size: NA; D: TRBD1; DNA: TGTGCCACCAGCAGAGGAGGGGGGACAGGGTGGCTCTATGGCTACACCTTC; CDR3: CATSRGGGTGWLYGYTF
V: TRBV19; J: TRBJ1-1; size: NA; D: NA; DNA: TGTGCCAGTAGTAAGGGCCCCGAGTGGGTCCGGAATGAAGCTTTCTTT; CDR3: CASSKGPEWVRNEAFF
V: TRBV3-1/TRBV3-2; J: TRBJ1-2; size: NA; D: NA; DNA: TGTGCCAGCAGCCAAGTCGGGGTTTACTATGGCTACACCTTC; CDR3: CASSQVGVYYGYTF
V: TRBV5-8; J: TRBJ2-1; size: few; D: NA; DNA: TGTGCCAGCAGCTTGGAGTACAATGAGCAGTTCTTC; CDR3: CASSLEYNEQFF